The present TCR beta chain was sequenced within a study of cytomegalovirus exposure and HLA in healthy donors. Points from the study as a whole: According to reports, the classifier identified cytomegalovirus status with high specificity and sensitivity. In vitro assays verified that three CMV-associated chains recognized CMV antigens specifically.

A multiplex PCR was run with 60 Vbeta primers and 13 Jbeta primers. Profiled with immunoSEQ multiplex PCR; TCRdb holds only in-frame clones, not every one. This table has about 180,000 clones, roughly 87% appearing once. A remark on this clone: Its antigen is unidentified.

The CDR3 runs to 14 residues. Germline V gives CDR1 LNHDA, CDR2 SQIVND (reference sequence). Trimming removed 7 bases from V and 3 bases from J; junction bases left unmatched: 5. The TCR sequence derives from a man in his forties or fifties in good health and CMV-seronegative. Material: PBMCs. The chain couples TRBV19 to TRBJ1-1; 10 bases agree with TRBD1. CDR3 in DNA: TGTGCCAGTAACGACAGGGGGCTGTACACTGAAGCTTTCTTT. This sequence encodes CASNDRGLYTEAFF.